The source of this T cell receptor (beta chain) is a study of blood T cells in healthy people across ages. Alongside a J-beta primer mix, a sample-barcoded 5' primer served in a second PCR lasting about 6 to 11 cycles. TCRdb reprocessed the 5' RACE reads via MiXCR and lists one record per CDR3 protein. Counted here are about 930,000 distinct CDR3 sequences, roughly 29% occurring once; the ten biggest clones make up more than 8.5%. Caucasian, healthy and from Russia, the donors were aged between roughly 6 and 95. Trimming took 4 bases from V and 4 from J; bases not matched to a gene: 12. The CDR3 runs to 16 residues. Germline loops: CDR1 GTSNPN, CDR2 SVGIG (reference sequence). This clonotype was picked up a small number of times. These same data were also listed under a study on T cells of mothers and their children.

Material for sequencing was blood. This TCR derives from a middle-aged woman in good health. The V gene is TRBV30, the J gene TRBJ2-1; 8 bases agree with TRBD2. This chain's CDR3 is CAWKLGPSGLYNEQFF. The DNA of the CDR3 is TGTGCCTGGAAGTTGGGCCCTAGCGGGTTATACAATGAGCAGTTCTTC.